The 17 T cell receptor beta chains presented below share a single source sample, sequenced in a study of T cells after yellow fever vaccination. TCRdb redid the calling of the 5' RACE reads with MiXCR, one entry per CDR3 protein. The sample yields approximately 580,000 distinct CDR3 sequences, 17% seen once. The specimen comprised PBMCs, sampled around 5 days after the first yellow fever vaccination. The receptors come from a man aged 18 to 30 who received the YFV17D yellow fever vaccine.

This clonotype was seen a handful of times. The rearrangement links TRBV7-2 to TRBJ1-6; TRBD1 is a possible D gene (5 bases). The germline CDR1 and CDR2 sequences are SGHTA and FQGNSA. V was pared by 5 bases and J by 13 bases, with 12 bases between. The CDR3 runs 12 residues. The CDR3 nucleotides read TGTGCCAGCAGCCAGAACAGGTCCCCCCTCCACTTT. This gives the protein CASSQNRSPLHF.

This clonotype turned up a few times. The rearrangement uses TRBV28 and TRBJ2-4; no definite D call. Trimming pared 5 bases from V and 0 bases from J, leaving 5 bases between. The CDR3 runs to 13 residues. CDR1 and CDR2 (germline): MDHEN, SYDVKM. The chain's CDR3 is CASSGLAKNIQYF. CDR3 coding DNA: TGTGCCAGCAGTGGGTTAGCCAAAAACATTCAGTACTTC.

CDR3 DNA sequence: TGTGCCAGCAGTGAAGTTCTTGGCCCGAATCAGCCCCAGCATTTT. Translation: CASSEVLGPNQPQHF. The genes are TRBV2 and TRBJ1-5; D is uncertain. Looked up from germline, CDR1 is SNHLY and CDR2 is FYNNEI. Trimming stripped 1 base from V and 4 bases from J, with 11 bases between. This CDR3 has 15 amino acids.

The chain employs TRBV5-1 and TRBJ2-1, with D perhaps matching TRBD2 (6 bases). V gave up 3 bases and J gave up 8 bases, with 15 bases separating them. CDR1 SGHRS and CDR2 YFSETQ come from the germline V gene. The CDR3 covers 14 residues. The CDR3 sequence is CASSYSRRGDEQFF. CDR3 nucleotide sequence: TGCGCCAGCAGCTACTCGCGGCGGGGAGATGAGCAGTTCTTC. The complete variable domain, with remaining parts taken from reference TRBV5-1 and TRBJ2-1, reads KAGVTQTPRYLIKTRGQQVTLSCSPISGHRSVSWYQQTPGQGLQFLFEYFSETQRNKGNFPGRFSGRQFSNSRSEMNVSTLELGDSALYLCASSYSRRGDEQFFGPGTRLTVL.

This sequence joins TRBV7-3 and TRBJ2-2, with D unclear. Germline CDR1 SGHTA, CDR2 FQGTGA. With 5 bases removed from V and 5 bases from J, the gap between germline ends came to 9 bases. CDR3 size: 13 residues. This chain's CDR3 is CASSLHLTGELFF. CDR3 DNA: TGTGCCAGCAGCCTCCATTTGACCGGGGAGCTGTTTTTT. The entire variable domain, with the rest obtained from reference TRBV7-3 and TRBJ2-2, is as follows: GAGVSQTPSNKVTEKGKYVELRCDPISGHTALYWYRQSLGQGPEFLIYFQGTGAADDSGLPNDRFFAVRPEGSVSTLKIQRTERGDSAVYLCASSLHLTGELFFGEGSRLTVL.

There are many counts of this clonotype. The chain employs TRBV9 and TRBJ2-4; D uncertain. The CDR3 extends over 13 amino acids. CDR1 and CDR2 (germline): SGDLS, YYNGEE. V gave up 4 bases and J gave up 8 bases, with 13 bases separating them. The CDR3 nucleotides read TGTGCCAGCAGCAAAGGTGGGCAGGACATTCAGTACTTC. This encodes CASSKGGQDIQYF.

With respect to this clonotype: This may come from a read error, since a much larger clone is one base off. The chain carries TRBV6-4 and TRBJ2-3, with D perhaps matching TRBD2 (5 bases). The V end lost 4 bases, the J end lost 0 bases, and 11 bases lay between the germline ends. Per the germline V gene, CDR1 is MRHNA and CDR2 is SNTAGT. The CDR3 totals 15 residues. The CDR3: CASSVEGSSTDTQYF. CDR3 DNA sequence: TGTGCCAGCAGTGTAGAGGGATCTAGCACAGATACGCAGTATTTT.

This clonotype has just a few counts. The chain combines TRBV28 with TRBJ2-7, with a weak D call TRBD1 (6 bases). The ends were cut back, 5 bases at V and 7 bases at J, with 15 bases in the middle. Germline-derived CDR1 and CDR2 are MDHEN and SYDVKM. The CDR3 sequence is 13 residues long. CDR3 sequence (DNA): TGTGCCAGCAGTCCCTCAGGGGTGAGGGAGCAGTACGTC. Translated: CASSPSGVREQYV.

A few counts support this clonotype. The chain links TRBV4-3 to TRBJ1-2, with a tentative D call TRBD1 (6 bases). V gave up 0 bases and J gave up 6 bases, with 17 bases separating them. From germline, CDR1 is LGHNA and CDR2 YSLEER. This CDR3 has 16 residues. The CDR3 DNA sequence: TGCGCCAGCAGCCAAGAGGGGGGGGCAGGGTATCATGGCTACACCTTC. This sequence encodes CASSQEGGAGYHGYTF.

V gene TRBV4-1 combines with J gene TRBJ2-3; TRBD2 agrees at 12 bases. The germline V gene has CDR1 MGHRA and CDR2 YSYEKL. The CDR3 has 19 amino acids. The J segment lost 5 bases and the V segment lost 1 base, leaving 13 bases of the junction unmatched. CDR3 in amino acids: CASSQAKPGLAGLLDTQYF. CDR3 nucleotide sequence: TGCGCCAGCAGCCAAGCCAAACCGGGACTAGCGGGTCTGTTAGATACGCAGTATTTT.

The chain joins TRBV6-1 to TRBJ1-1, with TRBD1 identical over 8 bases. The CDR3 has 15 amino acids. From germline, CDR1 is MNHNS and CDR2 SASEGT. V trimming: 9 bases; J trimming: 3 bases; junction bases outside the gene matches: 12. The CDR3, as DNA: TGTGCCAGTCGGGACAGGCCACACCGGTACACTGAAGCTTTCTTT. Protein sequence: CASRDRPHRYTEAFF.

V and J are TRBV12-3 or TRBV12-4 and TRBJ2-1; D unresolved. The CDR3 has 10 amino acids. V gave up 6 bases and J gave up 8 bases, with 5 bases separating them. CDR3 DNA sequence: TGTGCCAGCAGAAAGGATGAGCAGTTCTTC. It codes for CASRKDEQFF.

This clonotype was picked up a small number of times. The rearrangement joins TRBV6-2 or TRBV6-3 to TRBJ2-7; 10 bases are a match to TRBD2. V dropped 4 bases and J dropped 3; count of bases not matched to a gene: 6. The CDR3 is 15 amino acids. Germline V gives CDR1 MNHEY, CDR2 SVGEGT. The CDR3 nucleotides read TGTGCCAGCAGTTGGCTAGCGGGGGTCCACTACGAGCAGTACTTC. This codes for CASSWLAGVHYEQYF.

The chain is built from TRBV7-2 and TRBJ2-3; D remains unclear. CDR1 and CDR2 from the germline V gene are SGHTA and FQGNSA. Trimming took 4 bases from V and 9 from J, leaving 8 bases between them. CDR3 length equals 11 residues. CDR3 sequence: CASSSSATQYF. The CDR3 bases are TGTGCCAGCAGCTCCTCCGCAACGCAGTATTTT.

CDR3 in amino acids: CASRGQGGNEQFF. CDR3 in DNA: TGTGCCAGCAGAGGACAGGGGGGGAATGAGCAGTTCTTC. The rearrangement joins TRBV7-9 to TRBJ2-1; 10 bases map to TRBD1. Unmatched junction bases numbered 3, after V lost 6 bases and J lost 7 bases. The CDR3 totals 13 residues. Germline CDR1 is SEHNR and CDR2 is FQNEAQ (reference sequence). Looking up the rest from reference TRBV7-9 and TRBJ2-1 gives the full variable domain: DTGVSQNPRHKITKRGQNVTFRCDPISEHNRLYWYRQTLGQGPEFLTYFQNEAQLEKSRLLSDRFSAERPKGSFSTLEIQRTEQGDSAMYLCASRGQGGNEQFFGPGTRLTVL.

This clonotype was detected only a few times. The chain combines TRBV25-1 with TRBJ1-6, with D maybe TRBD1 (6 bases). CDR1 and CDR2 from the germline V gene are MGHDK and SYGVNS. The V end was cut by 3 bases, the J end by 8 bases, with 11 bases between. This CDR3 has 14 residues. CDR3 coding DNA: TGTGCCAGCAGTGACTACAGGGAGTATTCACCCCTCCACTTT. This sequence encodes CASSDYREYSPLHF.

This clonotype has a handful of counts. V usage is TRBV12-3 or TRBV12-4 and J usage is TRBJ2-7, with D perhaps matching TRBD1 or TRBD2 (5 bases each). V lost 6 bases to trimming and J lost 7 bases, with 16 bases between them. This CDR3 comprises 13 residues. Written as DNA, the CDR3 is TGTGCCAGCAGCCTCGGTATTTGGGGGGAGCAGTACGTC. Protein product: CASSLGIWGEQYV.